This T cell receptor beta chain originates from a study of T cell clones after liver transplantation. Overall study context: Post-transplant blood was tracked for graft-donor-reactive T cell clones identified in a pre-transplant mixed lymphocyte reaction. Notes on the study in general: Donor-reactive sequences fell more than third party-reactive ones, suggesting partial deletion. Rather than being deleted, graft donor-reactive T cells may have moved into the graft. In most of the 8 subjects, circulating graft-donor-reactive CD4 TCRbeta sequences fell significantly after transplant.

Comment on this clone: Its antigen remains unidentified.

The data were produced by immunoSEQ multiplex PCR, yet TCRdb's version contains in-frame clones alone and is incomplete. The repertoire holds around 75,000 clones, with about 85% as singletons. Sequenced here: CD4+ T cells from blood, sampled around 50 months after liver transplant. This receptor was obtained from a human patient who received a liver transplant. The T cells may partly be graft donor cells.

The CDR3 protein is CASSPSRRASGRSAGELFF. The CDR3 bases are TGTGCCAGCAGTCCGTCTCGAAGGGCTAGCGGGAGATCCGCCGGGGAGCTGTTTTTT. The rearrangement joins TRBV28 to TRBJ2-2, with 10 bases fitting TRBD2. This CDR3 has 19 residues. The V gene's germline CDR1 is MDHEN and CDR2 SYDVKM. V dropped 5 bases and J dropped 6; count of bases not matched to a gene: 18.